This T cell receptor beta chain originates from a study of response to subunit inactivated influenza vaccine. This clonotype appeared a few times. Its target is unknown. Findings and limits, study-wide: That few new T cells are recruited by each seasonal influenza vaccination was the authors' suggestion.

TCRdb reprocessed the RT-PCR reads with MiXCR, giving one entry per CDR3 protein. The table has approximately 160,000 distinct CDR3 sequences, around 10% seen once. Sequences were derived from CD8+ T cells sorted from PBMCs, sampled around 25 months after vaccination. The source is a man aged 50 to 75 who received an inactivated influenza vaccine.

The CDR3 bases are TGTGCCAGCACCCCCGCCGGGACTAGCTCCTACAATGAGCAGTTCTTC. It codes for CASTPAGTSSYNEQFF. The rearrangement joins TRBV7-9 to TRBJ2-1; 8 bases map to TRBD2. With V trimmed by 7 bases and J by 0 bases, 8 bases remained unmatched. Germline CDR1 and CDR2: SEHNR and FQNEAQ (reference sequence). This CDR3 region has 16 residues.